One T cell receptor beta chain is described in this entry. Its target is not known. CDR1 is LNHDA and CDR2 is SQIVND in the germline V gene (reference sequence). The CDR3 contains 10 residues. Trimming shortened V by 10 bases and J by 8 bases, and 11 bases separated the two germline ends. Using immunoSEQ multiplex PCR, the repertoire was profiled, and TCRdb retains in-frame clones only, with some absent. The sample comprises more than 50,000 clones, approximately 83% of which are singletons, and almost 1.5% rests with the top ten. The data originate from a study of OX40 agonist ivuxolimab in advanced cancers. Overall study results and limits: At doses 0.1 to 3.0 mg/kg, CD4+ and CD8+ clones expanded.

The sequences come from CD4+ or CD8+ T cells sorted from blood, collected in a trial of the OX40 agonist ivuxolimab. The rearrangement uses TRBV19 and TRBJ1-2, with D hard to call. The sequence derives from an adult with an advanced solid tumor such as melanoma, head and neck, liver or kidney cancer. CDR3 nucleotide sequence: TGTGCCACGGGCTTAGGCGGCTACACCTTC. Its protein is CATGLGGYTF.